The 8 T cell receptor beta chains below come from one sample, sequenced in a study of control samples from healthy donors and cancer patients. Here immunoSEQ multiplex PCR was the method, and the copy in TCRdb shows in-frame clones only, minus some. The sample yields about 170,000 clones, 70% to 90% seen once. Sample: blood. These receptors were collected from a woman aged 30 to 39 in good health.

The chain joins TRBV2 to TRBJ2-4, with D possibly being TRBD1 (5 bases). Trimming cost V 3 bases and J 0 bases, with 12 bases left between them. This CDR3 contains 16 residues. The germline V gene has CDR1 SNHLY and CDR2 FYNNEI. The CDR3 DNA reads as TGTGCCAGCAGTGATTTCGGCAGGGCAGCCAAAAACATTCAGTACTTC. Translated, it gives CASSDFGRAAKNIQYF.

The genes are TRBV28 and TRBJ1-1, with 7 bases that match TRBD1. The length of the CDR3 is 12 residues. Per germline, CDR1 MDHEN and CDR2 SYDVKM. CDR3 amino acids: CAADRVGTEAFF. The CDR3 coding sequence is TGTGCGGCCGACAGGGTCGGCACTGAAGCTTTCTTT.

The chain links TRBV27 to TRBJ1-6, with no clear D. The ends were cut back, 5 bases at V and 13 bases at J, with 21 bases in the middle. Germline values: CDR1 MNHEY, CDR2 SMNVEV (reference sequence). The CDR3 runs 15 residues. CDR3 residues: CASSPTRRILAPLHF. The CDR3 DNA is TGTGCCAGCAGTCCGACCCGGCGGATACTCGCCCCCCTCCACTTT.

V and J are TRBV3-1 (or the pseudogene TRBV3-2) and TRBJ2-3; 13 bases match TRBD2. CDR3 length: 15 amino acids. V shed 7 bases, J shed 10 bases, and the junction held 11 bases outside the gene matches. The germline V gene encodes CDR1 LGHDT and CDR2 YNNKEL (reference sequence). In DNA, the CDR3 is TGTGCCAGCAAGACTACTAGCGGGGGGGTGGTTTCGCAGTATTTT. Its translation: CASKTTSGGVVSQYF.

This clone was recorded once. This sequence joins TRBV2 and TRBJ1-2; tentatively, D is TRBD1 (6 bases). The CDR3 consists of 15 residues. Trimming cost V 1 base and J 3 bases, with 12 bases left between them. Germline V gene lookup returns CDR1 SNHLY and CDR2 FYNNEI. CDR3 in DNA: TGTGCCAGCAGTGAAGTCCGGGGGCCCGACTATGGCTACACCTTC. As protein: CASSEVRGPDYGYTF.

To note about this clone: The same CDR3 also results from other DNA sequences found in this sample. The chain is built from TRBV7-9 and TRBJ2-3; D is ambiguous. Trimming took 2 bases from V and 3 from J, leaving 3 bases between them. The CDR3 has 12 amino acids. The germline V gene has CDR1 SEHNR and CDR2 FQNEAQ (reference sequence). The CDR3 protein is CASSLSTDTQYF. CDR3 DNA sequence: TGTGCCAGCAGCTTATCGACAGATACGCAGTATTTT.

The rearrangement uses TRBV3-1 (or the pseudogene TRBV3-2) and TRBJ2-1; 8 positions match TRBD2. In germline, CDR1 is LGHDT, CDR2 YNNKEL (reference sequence). The V gene end was trimmed by 4 bases and the J gene end by 2 bases; junction bases not matched to a gene: 10. The CDR3 totals 17 residues. This CDR3 reads CASSRAGGGRTYNEQFF. The DNA of the CDR3 is TGTGCCAGCAGCCGCGCCGGCGGGGGGCGAACCTACAATGAGCAGTTCTTC.

The chain links TRBV27 to TRBJ2-1, with D perhaps matching TRBD2 (7 bases). The CDR3 consists of 16 residues. Trimming cost V 2 bases and J 6 bases, with 17 bases left between them. CDR1 and CDR2 (germline): MNHEY, SMNVEV (reference sequence). CDR3 nucleotide sequence: TGTGCCAGCAGTTTAGTGGGGGGGCGGTTGGCCAATGAGCAGTTCTTC. Protein: CASSLVGGRLANEQFF.